The following is a TCR beta chain sequence with its context. The data stem from a study of blood T cell repertoires in COVID-19. Whole-study context: Samples of COVID-19 (acute and convalescent) were obtained from the United States, Italy and Spain. Nucleic acid was either cDNA or gDNA, and it came from T cells, B-cell-depleted T cells, or PBMCs.

Per the study methods: It was from reference gene primer amplification that nucleated cell counts were estimated. Sequenced by immunoSEQ multiplex PCR; TCRdb stores in-frame clones only, minus some. From that table come the V and J calls and clone size; the DNA was used to work out D and trimming. Seen here are approximately 240,000 clones, 65% to 85% observed once, and the top ten hold around 3.6%. Trimming took 6 bases from V and 4 from J; bases not matched to a gene: 4. In germline, CDR1 is MNHNY, CDR2 SVGAGI (reference sequence). The CDR3 sequence is 14 residues long. The sequencing input was peripheral blood. This clonotype originated in a middle-aged woman with active or convalescent COVID-19. The chain joins TRBV6-6 to TRBJ2-3; 10 bases agree with TRBD1. The CDR3 DNA is TGTGCCAGCAGAGGACAGGGGGGGCCAGATACGCAGTATTTT. Translating it yields CASRGQGGPDTQYF.